The 19 T cell receptor beta chains below all came from one sample that was sequenced in a study of cytomegalovirus exposure and HLA in healthy donors. Researchers ran the PCR with 60 Vbeta and 13 Jbeta primers. Profiling relied on immunoSEQ multiplex PCR, and the TCRdb table lists in-frame clones only, not all of them. The sample yields tens of thousands of clones, about 80% seen once. The sequencing input was PBMCs. The receptors come from a man in his sixties in good health and CMV-seronegative.

This clone was counted a single time. V and J are TRBV7-2 and TRBJ2-7, with a tentative D call TRBD2 (6 bases). Deletions cut 1 base from V and 6 bases from J, with 10 bases between. Germline-derived CDR1 and CDR2 are SGHTA and FQGNSA. The CDR3 extends over 13 amino acids. This CDR3 is CASSLDRRGEQYF. The CDR3 region has the DNA TGTGCCAGCAGCTTAGATCGGAGGGGCGAGCAGTACTTC.

Notes on this clone: Distinct nucleotide sequences in the sample also encode this CDR3. The chain recombines TRBV6-1 with TRBJ1-2; 8 nucleotides align to TRBD1. V shed 6 bases, J shed 1 base, and the junction held 7 bases outside the gene matches. There are 15 residues in the CDR3. Germline V lookup: CDR1 MNHNS, CDR2 SASEGT. CDR3 in amino acids: CASRDRAIINYGYTF. The DNA of the CDR3 is TGTGCCAGCAGGGACAGGGCCATTATTAACTATGGCTACACCTTC.

V gene TRBV6-5 combines with J gene TRBJ2-5; TRBD1 aligns across 8 bases. The CDR3 extends over 13 amino acids. V lost 8 bases, J lost 5 bases, and 7 bases stayed unmatched. The V gene's germline CDR1 is MNHEY and CDR2 SVGAGI. The CDR3 spells CASSRGLWETQYF. DNA of the CDR3: TGTGCCAGCTCCAGGGGGCTATGGGAGACCCAGTACTTC.

V gene TRBV21-1 combines with J gene TRBJ1-6; the table's D call, TRBD1, was not checked against the DNA. TRBV21-1 is labeled a pseudogene. This CDR3 is built from 15 residues. The CDR3 here is CASSKRDRGFSPLHF. The DNA for the CDR3 is TGTGCCAGCAGCAAAAGGGACAGGGGGTTTTCACCCCTCCACTTT.

The V gene is TRBV7-2, the J gene TRBJ2-7; 12 bases align to TRBD1. The CDR3 consists of 14 residues. Germline CDR1 is SGHTA and CDR2 is FQGNSA. After removal of 5 bases from V and 5 bases from J, the junction contained 4 bases not matched to a gene. DNA of the CDR3: TGTGCCAGCAGCCGGGACAGGGGGCACGACGAGCAGTACTTC. Encoded protein: CASSRDRGHDEQYF.

The chain links TRBV5-4 to TRBJ2-5, with D possibly TRBD2 on 5 matching bases. V gave up 4 bases and J gave up 2 bases, with 12 bases separating them. There are 14 residues in the CDR3. Germline CDR1 reads SGHNT; CDR2 reads YYREEE (reference sequence). Written as DNA, the CDR3 is TGTGCCAGCAGCCGGGGTGACACACAAGAGACCCAGTACTTC. It is translated as CASSRGDTQETQYF.

The V call is TRBV15, the J call TRBJ1-5; D may be TRBD1 (6 bases). With 6 bases removed from V and 7 bases from J, the gap between germline ends came to 13 bases. CDR1 is LNHNV and CDR2 is YYDKDF in the germline V gene (reference sequence). CDR3 length: 13 residues. This CDR3 reads CATRAQGIQPQHF. CDR3 in DNA: TGTGCCACCAGAGCACAGGGAATCCAGCCCCAGCATTTT. The entire variable domain, with the rest obtained from reference TRBV15 and TRBJ1-5, is as follows: DAMVIQNPRYQVTQFGKPVTLSCSQTLNHNVMYWYQQKSSQAPKLLFHYYDKDFNNEADTPDNFQSRRPNTSFCFLDIRSPGLGDTAMYLCATRAQGIQPQHFGDGTRLSIL.

This chain connects TRBV28 to TRBJ1-1; D is undetermined. The CDR3 is made up of 15 amino acids. The germline V gene encodes CDR1 MDHEN and CDR2 SYDVKM. Trimming cost V 6 bases and J 6 bases, with 20 bases left between them. The CDR3 nucleotides read TGTGCCAGCAGAAAACGCAGTCCCGTGTCAGCTGAAGCTTTCTTT. Its protein product is CASRKRSPVSAEAFF.

The chain has TRBV29-1 and TRBJ2-1; D might be TRBD1 (6 bases). This CDR3 is 14 amino acids long. Trimming left V 3 bases short and J 0 bases short, with 9 bases between. Germline-derived CDR1 and CDR2 are SQVTM and ANQGSEA. CDR3 DNA sequence: TGCAGCGTTGACTCGACAGGCTCCTACAATGAGCAGTTCTTC. This translates into CSVDSTGSYNEQFF.

This sequence joins TRBV18 and TRBJ2-5; the match to TRBD2 covers 9 bases. This CDR3 has 17 amino acids. Germline loops: CDR1 KGHSH, CDR2 LQKENI. With 1 base clipped from V and 4 bases from J, the junction kept 10 bases outside the gene matches. The CDR3 sequence: CASSPQVPREGLETQYF. The DNA of the CDR3 is TGTGCCAGCTCACCACAAGTTCCGCGGGAGGGCCTAGAGACCCAGTACTTC.

This clone was found a few times. The rearrangement uses TRBV4-3 and TRBJ1-5; 7 bases line up with TRBD1. The CDR3 is 13 residues long. Germline V gene lookup returns CDR1 LGHNA and CDR2 YSLEER. V dropped 0 bases and J dropped 7; count of bases not matched to a gene: 0. CDR3 in DNA: TGCGCCAGCAGCCAAGAGACAGGGCAGCCCCAGCATTTT. Amino acids: CASSQETGQPQHF.

A few counts support this clone. This chain connects TRBV7-2 to TRBJ1-6; TRBD1 matches 9 bases. In germline, CDR1 is SGHTA, CDR2 FQGNSA. The ends lost 5 bases at V and 5 bases at J; junction bases unmatched: 4. The CDR3 totals 15 residues. CDR3 residues: CASSVRTGDNSPLHF. Here the CDR3 DNA reads TGTGCCAGCAGCGTAAGGACAGGGGATAATTCACCCCTCCACTTT.

This rearrangement joins TRBV30 to TRBJ1-1; D remains unclear. Trimming removed 2 bases from V and 6 bases from J, with 10 bases in between. The V gene's germline CDR1 is GTSNPN and CDR2 SVGIG (reference sequence). The CDR3 is 12 amino acids. The DNA for the CDR3 is TGTGCCTGGAGTCTTATAGTGTCTGAAGCTTTCTTT. Translated, it gives CAWSLIVSEAFF.

Only one count was recorded for this clone. The chain carries TRBV19 and TRBJ2-3, with TRBD2 identical over 14 bases. V lost 0 bases, J lost 6 bases, and 5 bases stayed unmatched. The germline V gene encodes CDR1 LNHDA and CDR2 SQIVND (reference sequence). This CDR3 comprises 17 residues. The CDR3 bases are TGTGCCAGTAGTATAGACGGGACTAGCGGGAGTACCGATACGCAGTATTTT. Encoded protein: CASSIDGTSGSTDTQYF.

The chain couples TRBV9 to TRBJ2-7; D perhaps matches TRBD2 (5 bases). CDR1 and CDR2 (germline): SGDLS, YYNGEE. V lost 3 bases and J 5 bases, leaving 18 bases between the germline ends. This CDR3 comprises 15 residues. Here the CDR3 reads CASSALGLIPNEQYF. CDR3 sequence (DNA): TGTGCCAGCAGCGCGCTTGGACTCATTCCAAACGAGCAGTACTTC.

The chain employs TRBV27 and TRBJ2-7, with a weak D call TRBD1 (5 bases). The CDR3 length is 13 residues. V was pared by 2 bases and J by 6 bases, with 11 bases between. Germline CDR1 MNHEY, CDR2 SMNVEV (reference sequence). Written as DNA, the CDR3 is TGTGCCAGCAGTTTACGCAGGGTCGGCGAGCAGTACTTC. Amino acids: CASSLRRVGEQYF.

The rearrangement links TRBV5-4 to TRBJ2-7; TRBD1 matches at 8 bases. The CDR3 loop spans 14 amino acids. CDR1 and CDR2 from the germline V gene are SGHNT and YYREEE (reference sequence). V lost 5 bases, J lost 6 bases, and 10 bases stayed unmatched. CDR3 bases: TGTGCCAGCAGGCCCGGACAGGGTGTCGGCGAGCAGTACTTC. The encoded protein is CASRPGQGVGEQYF. Full variable domain (outside the CDR3, taken from reference TRBV5-4 and TRBJ2-7): ETGVTQSPTHLIKTRGQQVTLRCSSQSGHNTVSWYQQALGQGPQFIFQYYREEENGRGNFPPRFSGLQFPNYSSELNVNALELDDSALYLCASRPGQGVGEQYFGPGTRLTVT.

This clone was seen a few times. The chain couples TRBV9 to TRBJ1-1, with unresolved D. Trimming took 4 bases from V and 5 from J, leaving 15 bases between them. Germline CDR1 SGDLS, CDR2 YYNGEE. CDR3 length equals 14 residues. Here the CDR3 reads CASSPDLGGTEAFF. The CDR3 bases are TGTGCCAGCAGCCCAGATTTGGGAGGTACTGAAGCTTTCTTT. The full variable domain, completed using reference TRBV9 and TRBJ1-1, is DSGVTQTPKHLITATGQRVTLRCSPRSGDLSVYWYQQSLDQGLQFLIQYYNGEERAKGNILERFSAQQFPDLHSELNLSSLELGDSALYFCASSPDLGGTEAFFGQGTRLTVV.

The CDR3 loop reads CAWSRGGGGTDTQYF. The CDR3 DNA reads TGTGCCTGGTCTCGAGGTGGCGGGGGCACAGATACGCAGTATTTT. The V gene is TRBV30, the J gene TRBJ2-3; D is perhaps TRBD2 (6 bases). V lost 5 bases and J lost 1, with 16 bases in between. The V gene's germline CDR1 is GTSNPN and CDR2 SVGIG (reference sequence). The CDR3 spans 15 residues. Full variable domain (remainder filled in from reference TRBV30 and TRBJ2-3): SQTIHQWPATLVQPVGSPLSLECTVEGTSNPNLYWYRQAAGRGLQLLFYSVGIGQISSEVPQNLSASRPQDRQFILSSKKLLLSDSGFYLCAWSRGGGGTDTQYFGPGTRLTVL.